A single count supports the clone carrying this T cell receptor beta chain. What it binds is unknown. The sample belongs to a study of post-analysis software for immune sequencing data. About the study: The courses of disease that were included comprised relapsing-remitting, secondary progressive and progressive-relapsing multiple sclerosis. Study results and caveats: Higher frequency in patients than in controls was seen for about five TRBV segments, with TRBV5-6, TRBV5-1 and TRBV20-1 among them. With F measure, samples from one preparation batch clustered together strongly.

V lost 3 bases and J lost 3, with 4 bases in between. Germline V gene lookup returns CDR1 SGHRS and CDR2 YFSETQ. The CDR3 runs 13 residues. Each TCR beta cDNA library carried unique molecular identifiers. Input populations of roughly 1 to 11 million T cells gave rise to approximately 480,000 cDNA molecules. Each CDR3 protein is one row after TCRdb ran MiXCR on the PCR reads. The sample has hundreds of thousands of distinct CDR3 sequences, roughly 46% seen once. The clonotype was recovered from a girl aged 10-17 years with multiple sclerosis. The chain employs TRBV5-1 and TRBJ2-6; D gene ambiguous. Specimen: blood. The CDR3 bases are TGCGCCAGCAGCTCCGGTGGGGCCAACGTCCTGACTTTC. Residues: CASSSGGANVLTF. Together with reference TRBV5-1 and TRBJ2-6, the CDR3 gives the full variable domain: KAGVTQTPRYLIKTRGQQVTLSCSPISGHRSVSWYQQTPGQGLQFLFEYFSETQRNKGNFPGRFSGRQFSNSRSEMNVSTLELGDSALYLCASSSGGANVLTFGAGSRLTVL.